Each of the 4 T cell receptor beta chains below was sequenced from the same sample in a study of shared clonotypes between healthy human individuals. Produced via immunoSEQ multiplex PCR; TCRdb's table is partial and in-frame only. The table lists 550,000 to 600,000 clones, roughly 79% of them singletons. Sequencing was carried out using PBMCs. These TCRs come from a woman aged 40 to 50 in good health. Some clones in this sample may be carry-over from other donors' samples.

The chain carries TRBV19 and TRBJ1-4; D may be TRBD1 (5 bases). This CDR3 contains 17 residues. Germline V gene data show CDR1 as LNHDA and CDR2 as SQIVND (reference sequence). Trimming cost V 2 bases and J 0 bases, with 13 bases left between them. The CDR3 bases are TGTGCCAGTAGTATAACGACGGTGGGGGCAACTAATGAAAAACTGTTTTTT. It encodes CASSITTVGATNEKLFF. The whole variable domain, remainder taken from reference TRBV19 and TRBJ1-4, is DGGITQSPKYLFRKEGQNVTLSCEQNLNHDAMYWYRQDPGQGLRLIYYSQIVNDFQKGDIAEGYSVSREKKESFPLTVTSAQKNPTAFYLCASSITTVGATNEKLFFGSGTQLSVL.

The genes are TRBV19 and TRBJ2-7; D may be TRBD1 (5 bases). Germline-derived CDR1 and CDR2 are LNHDA and SQIVND (reference sequence). V dropped 1 base and J dropped 3 bases, with 13 bases sitting between them. The CDR3 has 15 amino acids. CDR3 nucleotide sequence: TGTGCCAGTAGTATAGTAGCAGGGCCCCTCTACGAGCAGTACTTC. It is translated as CASSIVAGPLYEQYF.

The chain uses TRBV5-4 and TRBJ2-1; perhaps TRBD2 as D (6 bases). This CDR3 is built from 17 residues. V lost 5 bases, J lost 0 bases, and 18 bases lay in between. The germline V gene has CDR1 SGHNT and CDR2 YYREEE (reference sequence). In DNA form, the CDR3 reads TGTGCCAGCAGAACCGATCTAGCGTCCGACTCCTACAATGAGCAGTTCTTC. Translation: CASRTDLASDSYNEQFF.

Comments on this clone: This sample includes further DNA sequences coding for the same CDR3. V usage is TRBV18 and J usage is TRBJ2-5, with TRBD1 matching 8 bases. CDR3 length equals 14 residues. Germline trimming cut 3 bases from V and 3 bases from J; bases unmatched to any gene: 3. Per the germline V gene, CDR1 is KGHSH and CDR2 is LQKENI. DNA of the CDR3: TGTGCCAGCTCACCCCTGACAGGGGAAGAGACCCAGTACTTC. Its translation: CASSPLTGEETQYF.